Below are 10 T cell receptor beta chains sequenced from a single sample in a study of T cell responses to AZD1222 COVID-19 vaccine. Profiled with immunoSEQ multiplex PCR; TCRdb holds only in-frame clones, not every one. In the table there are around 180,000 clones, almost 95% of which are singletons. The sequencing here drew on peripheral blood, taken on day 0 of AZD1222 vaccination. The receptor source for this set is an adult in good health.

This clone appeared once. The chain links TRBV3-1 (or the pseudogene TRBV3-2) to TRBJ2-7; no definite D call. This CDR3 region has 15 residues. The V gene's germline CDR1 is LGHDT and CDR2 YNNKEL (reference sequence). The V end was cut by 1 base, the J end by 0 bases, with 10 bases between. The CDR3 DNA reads TGTGCCAGCAGCCAAGTACCAGCCAGCTCCTACGAGCAGTACTTC. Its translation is CASSQVPASSYEQYF.

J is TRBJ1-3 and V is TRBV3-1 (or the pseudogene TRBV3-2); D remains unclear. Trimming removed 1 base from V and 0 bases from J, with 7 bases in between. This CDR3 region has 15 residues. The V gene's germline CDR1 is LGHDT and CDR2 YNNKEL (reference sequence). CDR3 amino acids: CASSQGQSSGNTIYF. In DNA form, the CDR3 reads TGTGCCAGCAGCCAAGGCCAGAGCTCTGGAAACACCATATATTTT.

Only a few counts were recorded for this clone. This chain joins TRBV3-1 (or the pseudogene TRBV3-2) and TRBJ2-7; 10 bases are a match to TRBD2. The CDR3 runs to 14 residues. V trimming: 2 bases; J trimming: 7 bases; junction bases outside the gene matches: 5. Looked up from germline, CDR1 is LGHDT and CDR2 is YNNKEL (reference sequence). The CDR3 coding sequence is TGTGCCAGCAGCCAATATACTAGCGGGGTGGAGCAGTACTTC. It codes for CASSQYTSGVEQYF.

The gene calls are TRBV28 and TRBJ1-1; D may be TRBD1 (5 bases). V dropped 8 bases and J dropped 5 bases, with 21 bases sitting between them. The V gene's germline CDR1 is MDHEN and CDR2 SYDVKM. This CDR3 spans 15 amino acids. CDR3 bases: TGTGCCAGCCTAATCTTTGGGGGTCGTAGGACTGAAGCTTTCTTT. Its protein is CASLIFGGRRTEAFF.

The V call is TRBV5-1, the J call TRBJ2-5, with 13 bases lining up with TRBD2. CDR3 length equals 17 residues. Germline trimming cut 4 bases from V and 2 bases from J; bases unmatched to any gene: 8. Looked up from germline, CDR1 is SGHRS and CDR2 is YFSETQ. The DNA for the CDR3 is TGCGCCAGCAGCACCGGGACTAGCGGGGCGGTACAAGAGACCCAGTACTTC. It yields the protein CASSTGTSGAVQETQYF.

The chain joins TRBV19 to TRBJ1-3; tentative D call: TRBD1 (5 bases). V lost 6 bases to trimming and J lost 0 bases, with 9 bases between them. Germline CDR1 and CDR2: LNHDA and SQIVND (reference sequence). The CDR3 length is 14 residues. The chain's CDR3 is CASRDGASGNTIYF. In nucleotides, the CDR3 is TGTGCCAGTAGGGACGGGGCCTCTGGAAACACCATATATTTT.

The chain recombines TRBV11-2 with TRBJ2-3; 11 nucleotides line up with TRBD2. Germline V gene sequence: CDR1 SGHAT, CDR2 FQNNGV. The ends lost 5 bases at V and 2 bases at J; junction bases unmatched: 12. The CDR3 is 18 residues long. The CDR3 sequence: CASSPRTLAGVSTDTQYF. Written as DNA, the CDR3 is TGTGCCAGCAGCCCGCGCACACTAGCGGGAGTATCCACAGATACGCAGTATTTT.

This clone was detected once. The CDR3 nucleotides read TGTGCCAGCTCACCCGGGACAGGGGGCGAGCAGTACTTC. Translating it yields CASSPGTGGEQYF. The rearrangement uses TRBV18 and TRBJ2-7, with 11 bases aligning to TRBD1. The germline V gene has CDR1 KGHSH and CDR2 LQKENI. The CDR3 is made up of 13 amino acids. V trimming: 3 bases; J trimming: 6 bases; junction bases outside the gene matches: 1.

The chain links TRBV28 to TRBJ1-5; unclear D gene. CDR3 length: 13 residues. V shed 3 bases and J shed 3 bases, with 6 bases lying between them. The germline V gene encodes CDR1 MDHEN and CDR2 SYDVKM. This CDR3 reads CASSFSYNQPQHF. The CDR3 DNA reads TGTGCCAGCAGTTTCTCTTACAATCAGCCCCAGCATTTT.

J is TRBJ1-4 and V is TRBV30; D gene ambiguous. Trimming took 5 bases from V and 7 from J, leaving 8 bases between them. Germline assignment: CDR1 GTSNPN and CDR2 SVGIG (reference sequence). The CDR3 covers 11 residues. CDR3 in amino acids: CAWESSEKLFF. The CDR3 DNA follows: TGTGCCTGGGAGAGTAGTGAAAAACTGTTTTTT.